The T cell receptor (beta chain) under discussion was sequenced for a study of blood T cell repertoires in COVID-19. Libraries were prepared by immunoSEQ multiplex PCR; TCRdb keeps only in-frame clonotypes and omits some of them. The repertoire has a few hundred thousand clones, roughly 90% of them found once; the top ten carry less than 20%. The CDR3 totals 13 residues. V trimming: 6 bases; J trimming: 2 bases; junction bases outside the gene matches: 3. Living in under 30 US areas, the participants were between about 18 and 100 years of age. V is TRBV12-3 or TRBV12-4 and J is TRBJ2-7; 8 positions agree with TRBD1. Material: PBMCs or T cells enriched from blood (not recorded which). The receptor was derived from a woman in her twenties or thirties who had recovered from COVID-19. The CDR3: CASRIQGAYEQYF. In DNA form, the CDR3 reads TGTGCCAGCAGAATACAGGGGGCCTACGAGCAGTACTTC.